The present T cell receptor beta chain was sequenced within a study of T cell repertoires in cytomegalovirus infection (dated by TCRdb to the late 2010s). With regard to the full study: The HLA type of each donor mattered for the analysis, because public TCR beta signatures pointed to carriage of CMV infection along with the matching HLA type. The research as a whole found: In both this cohort and an independent roughly 360-donor cohort, the cumulative frequency of public TCR beta family members distinguished carriers of CMV infection plus the relevant HLA type. The ex vivo response was dominated by HLA-C-restricted CMV-specific TCR beta clonotypes, and the single most frequent clonotype in two of eight donors was supplied by these HLA-C-restricted clonotypes.

This clonotype was picked up many times. Its antigen has not been determined. No clone much larger than this one lies a single base away; base qualities are absent. TCRdb records Illumina HiSeq 1500 as the sequencer. TCRdb cleaned the public reads at Q25 with fastp, built clones with MiXCR and kept in-frame beta chains. Each CDR3 protein gets just one entry, which takes the most common genes and DNA from the rows behind it. The sample profile shows 130,000 or so distinct CDR3 sequences; about 6.5% of them were found once. Roughly 18% of the sample is taken by the ten largest. Sequenced input: PBMCs. The clonotype originates from a human donor in good health (CMV status not recorded). Some clones in this sample may be carry-over from other donors' samples.

The CDR3 here reads CSARGEVHEQYF. Read as DNA, the sequence is TGCAGTGCTAGGGGTGAGGTCCACGAGCAGTACTTC. This chain is built from TRBV20-1 and TRBJ2-7, with no confident D gene call. V and J are truncated by 3 bases and 5 bases respectively, leaving an intervening sequence of 11 bases. The CDR3 contains 12 residues, cysteine and phenylalanine counted. Only the CDR3 DNA stays, 36 bases, in frame from base 1. CDR1 and CDR2, per the germline V gene (reference sequence), are DFQATT and SNEGSKA.